This is a list of T cell receptor beta chains from one sample in a study of T-cell memory formation after mild COVID-19. TCRdb re-derived calls from the 5' RACE reads in MiXCR, one entry per CDR3 protein. The table includes some 450,000 distinct CDR3 sequences, over 15% detected once. Source material: PBMCs or a T cell subset sorted from them (not recorded which). The receptors were gathered from a man aged 18 to 30 who had mild COVID-19 (a few samples of this study predate the infection). Cell type and time point are not known. The CDR3 runs from the conserved cysteine through the conserved F or W. D genes are given only for firm matches. For some rows the clone size is stated as once, few or many, or as a class when expanded; others skip it.

cdr3_aa: CASSFGGGTEAFF; cdr3_nt: TGTGCCAGCAGCTTTGGGGGAGGCACTGAAGCTTTCTTT; j_call: TRBJ1-1; d_call: .; v_call: TRBV7-9; clone_size: many
cdr3_aa: CASSQGGLPEAFF; cdr3_nt: TGTGCCAGCAGCCAAGGGGGCCTCCCTGAAGCTTTCTTT; j_call: TRBJ1-1; d_call: .; v_call: TRBV14; clone_size: .
cdr3_aa: CASSQVSLSGNTIYF; cdr3_nt: TGCGCCAGCAGCCAAGTCAGCCTCTCTGGAAACACCATATATTTT; j_call: TRBJ1-3; d_call: .; v_call: TRBV4-1; clone_size: few
cdr3_aa: CASSVRGGPLRAGNTIYF; cdr3_nt: TGTGCCAGCAGTGTCCGGGGGGGGCCTCTAAGAGCTGGAAACACCATATATTTT; j_call: TRBJ1-3; d_call: .; v_call: TRBV6-1; clone_size: many
cdr3_aa: CASSTPRGGSYNEQFF; cdr3_nt: TGTGCCAGCAGTACACCAAGGGGGGGATCCTACAATGAGCAGTTCTTC; j_call: TRBJ2-1; d_call: .; v_call: TRBV6-2/TRBV6-3; clone_size: .
cdr3_aa: CASSQGTPNQPQHF; cdr3_nt: TGTGCCAGCAGCCAAGGGACCCCCAATCAGCCCCAGCATTTT; j_call: TRBJ1-5; d_call: .; v_call: TRBV4-2; clone_size: .
cdr3_aa: CSVTGLAGGVGEQYF; cdr3_nt: TGCAGTGTTACGGGACTAGCGGGGGGAGTTGGCGAGCAGTACTTC; j_call: TRBJ2-7; d_call: TRBD2; v_call: TRBV20-1; clone_size: .
cdr3_aa: CASSQDYRTNEKLFF; cdr3_nt: TGTGCCAGCAGCCAAGATTACCGAACTAATGAAAAACTGTTTTTT; j_call: TRBJ1-4; d_call: .; v_call: TRBV4-2; clone_size: .
cdr3_aa: CSAPSAGSTDTQYF; cdr3_nt: TGCAGTGCCCCCTCGGCGGGGAGCACAGATACGCAGTATTTT; j_call: TRBJ2-3; d_call: .; v_call: TRBV20-1; clone_size: .
cdr3_aa: CASSQYRYNEQFF; cdr3_nt: TGTGCCAGCAGCCAATATAGGTACAATGAGCAGTTCTTC; j_call: TRBJ2-1; d_call: .; v_call: TRBV14; clone_size: few
cdr3_aa: CASSQDPGANNYGYTF; cdr3_nt: TGCGCCAGCAGCCAAGATCCCGGGGCAAATAACTATGGCTACACCTTC; j_call: TRBJ1-2; d_call: .; v_call: TRBV4-1; clone_size: few
cdr3_aa: CASNRGRGTEAFF; cdr3_nt: TGTGCCAGCAACAGGGGTCGCGGCACTGAAGCTTTCTTT; j_call: TRBJ1-1; d_call: TRBD1; v_call: TRBV6-5; clone_size: few
cdr3_aa: CASSVWGVNTEAFF; cdr3_nt: TGTGCCAGCAGTGTGTGGGGAGTGAACACTGAAGCTTTCTTT; j_call: TRBJ1-1; d_call: .; v_call: TRBV2; clone_size: .
cdr3_aa: CSADDRTSTDTQYF; cdr3_nt: TGCAGTGCAGACGACAGGACTAGCACAGATACGCAGTATTTT; j_call: TRBJ2-3; d_call: .; v_call: TRBV20-1; clone_size: few
cdr3_aa: CASSPHGSYEQYF; cdr3_nt: TGCGCCAGCAGCCCGCACGGATCCTACGAGCAGTACTTC; j_call: TRBJ2-7; d_call: .; v_call: TRBV4-3; clone_size: .
cdr3_aa: CASTPPGTPQRGYTF; cdr3_nt: TGTGCCAGCACTCCCCCCGGGACACCTCAACGGGGCTACACCTTC; j_call: TRBJ1-2; d_call: .; v_call: TRBV7-9; clone_size: .
cdr3_aa: CASSPGTGGPNQPQHF; cdr3_nt: TGCGCCAGCAGCCCGGGGACAGGGGGTCCCAATCAGCCCCAGCATTTT; j_call: TRBJ1-5; d_call: TRBD1; v_call: TRBV5-1; clone_size: .
cdr3_aa: CASRCGRTLCELFF; cdr3_nt: TGTGCCAGCAGATGCGGACGGACCCTTTGCGAACTGTTTTTT; j_call: TRBJ1-4; d_call: .; v_call: TRBV7-9; clone_size: .
cdr3_aa: CASSLVPDEQFF; cdr3_nt: TGCGCCAGCAGCTTGGTTCCAGATGAGCAGTTCTTC; j_call: TRBJ2-1; d_call: .; v_call: TRBV5-1; clone_size: few
cdr3_aa: CASSEEDRPYEQYF; cdr3_nt: TGTGCCAGCAGTGAAGAGGACAGGCCCTACGAGCAGTACTTC; j_call: TRBJ2-7; d_call: TRBD1; v_call: TRBV6-1; clone_size: .
cdr3_aa: CASSRGGLRDTEAFF; cdr3_nt: TGTGCCAGCAGCCGAGGGGGGCTACGGGACACTGAAGCTTTCTTT; j_call: TRBJ1-1; d_call: .; v_call: TRBV7-6; clone_size: .
cdr3_aa: CASRGLAGVGTDTQYF; cdr3_nt: TGTGCCAGCAGAGGACTAGCGGGGGTTGGAACAGATACGCAGTATTTT; j_call: TRBJ2-3; d_call: TRBD2; v_call: TRBV12-3/TRBV12-4; clone_size: many
cdr3_aa: CASSLVSRLNTEAFF; cdr3_nt: TGTGCCAGCAGCTTAGTATCCAGGCTGAACACTGAAGCTTTCTTT; j_call: TRBJ1-1; d_call: .; v_call: TRBV7-2; clone_size: .
cdr3_aa: CASRGGTARFGSNQPQHF; cdr3_nt: TGTGCCAGCAGAGGGGGGACAGCGAGATTCGGTAGCAATCAGCCCCAGCATTTT; j_call: TRBJ1-5; d_call: TRBD1; v_call: TRBV28; clone_size: .
cdr3_aa: CANSGVEAKNIQYF; cdr3_nt: TGTGCCAACTCGGGGGTCGAGGCCAAAAACATTCAGTACTTC; j_call: TRBJ2-4; d_call: .; v_call: TRBV27; clone_size: .
cdr3_aa: CASSIGQSVELFF; cdr3_nt: TGTGCCAGCAGCATAGGACAGTCCGTGGAGCTGTTTTTT; j_call: TRBJ2-2; d_call: .; v_call: TRBV7-9; clone_size: .